Listed here is a single TCR beta chain. What it binds is not known. Researchers prepared the TRB cDNA libraries using 5' RACE with UMI labels. TCRdb reprocessed the 5' RACE reads, keeping one entry per CDR3 protein, no DNA. The clone table shows some 100,000 distinct CDR3 sequences, with the ten largest holding about 0.34%. These data belong to a study of CXCR3-negative and CXCR3-positive naive CD8 T cells. Study results and caveats: Hydrophobicity was higher for TRB CDR3s found in CXCR3-positive naive cells than in CXCR3-negative naive cells.

CDR3 length: 14 amino acids. Sequencing was carried out using naive CXCR3+ CD8+ T cells from blood. Described subset: CD45RO-CCR7+CD27+CD95- naive CD8+ T cells expressing CXCR3 (TNR3+). The clonotype was recovered from a human donor in good health. Some clones in this sample may be carry-over from other donors' samples. The V and J genes are TRBV12-3 or TRBV12-4 and TRBJ2-1. The CDR3 region is CASAFTQTYNEQFF.